The rows below give T cell receptor beta chains drawn from one sample of a study of identical twins. TCRdb recomputed calls from the 5' RACE reads with MiXCR, one row per CDR3 protein. The sample records about 1.7 million distinct CDR3 sequences, 25% to 35% being singletons. The sample comprised cord blood. The receptors originated from a newborn girl in good health. The CDR3 runs from the conserved cysteine through the conserved F or W. Each record gives: J gene, clone size, D gene, V gene, CDR3 length, CDR3 DNA, CDR3 protein. The D gene is left open where the match is weak. A clone size is listed for some rows: how often the clone was seen (once, few, many), or a class if it is expanded.

>TRBJ1-5|-|TRBD1|TRBV6-5|18
TGTGCCAGCAGTCCGTCCCGGGACAGGGTGCCCCGTAATCAGCCCCAGCATTTT
CASSPSRDRVPRNQPQHF
>TRBJ1-2|-|-|TRBV12-3/TRBV12-4|14
TGTGCCAGCAGACAAACAGGGAGTATAGACGGCTACACCTTC
CASRQTGSIDGYTF
>TRBJ2-7|-|TRBD1|TRBV12-3/TRBV12-4|15
TGTGCCAGCAGTTCTCCCGGGACAGGTTTTTACGAGCAGTACTTC
CASSSPGTGFYEQYF
>TRBJ1-6|-|TRBD1|TRBV20-1|17
TGCAGTGCTAGAGATGGCGCAGGGGGCTCCTATAATTCACCCCTCCACTTT
CSARDGAGGSYNSPLHF
>TRBJ1-1|-|-|TRBV10-1|11
TGCGCCAGCAGTTCCCACCTTGAAGCTTTCTTT
CASSSHLEAFF
>TRBJ1-1|once|-|TRBV25-1|11
TGTGCCAGCGAGGAGAACACTGAAGCTTTCTTT
CASEENTEAFF
>TRBJ1-2|-|-|TRBV20-1|13
TGCAGTGCTAGAGTAGGAGGGGGACGAGGCTACACCTTC
CSARVGGGRGYTF
>TRBJ2-1|few|-|TRBV5-1|14
TGCGCCAGCAGCTTGGGACTAACTAACAATGAGCAGTTCTTC
CASSLGLTNNEQFF
>TRBJ1-5|few|TRBD1|TRBV20-1|17
TGCAGTGCCCCAGGGACAGGTGCCTCTGATAGCAATCAGCCCCAGCATTTT
CSAPGTGASDSNQPQHF
>TRBJ2-7|many|-|TRBV10-3|12
TGTGCCATCAGTGCCGGGGGTCTCGAGCAGTACTTC
CAISAGGLEQYF
>TRBJ2-5|few|-|TRBV10-2|13
TGCGCCAGCTTACTACGGATCGGGGAGACCCAGTACTTC
CASLLRIGETQYF
>TRBJ2-3|few|TRBD2|TRBV20-1|14
TGCAGTGCTACCCTAGCGGGGCGGCCAGATACGCAGTATTTT
CSATLAGRPDTQYF
>TRBJ2-7|-|TRBD2|TRBV27|14
TGTGCCAGCAGCGACCCGGGACTAGTCTACGAGCAGTACTTC
CASSDPGLVYEQYF
>TRBJ1-4|few|-|TRBV14|15
TGTGCCAGCAGCCAACGCCTAGGCCCTAATGAAAAACTGTTTTTT
CASSQRLGPNEKLFF
>TRBJ2-7|few|-|TRBV5-1|17
TGCGCCAGCAGCTTGTTAGCGTCAGGATTCGACTCCTACGAGCAGTACTTC
CASSLLASGFDSYEQYF
>TRBJ1-6|few|-|TRBV27|16
TGTGCCAGCAGGCAAAATGGGGCCTCCTATAATTCACCCCTCCACTTT
CASRQNGASYNSPLHF
>TRBJ2-7|-|TRBD2|TRBV5-1|15
TGCGCCAGCAGCTTTAGCGGGAGGGCCGAAAGTGAGCAGTACTTC
CASSFSGRAESEQYF
>TRBJ2-5|-|-|TRBV29-1|13
TGCAGCGTTGCCAAGGACGGGGGCGAGACCCAGTACTTC
CSVAKDGGETQYF
>TRBJ2-5|few|TRBD2|TRBV20-1|13
TGCAGCCAGTGGGGCCCAATCGGGAGGGAGCAGTACTTC
CSQWGPIGREQYF
>TRBJ2-3|few|-|TRBV21-1|21
TGTGCCAGCAGCAAAGCCCCAAAGTCCGGCAGGCTAGCGGGACGCACAGATACGCAGTATTTT
CASSKAPKSGRLAGRTDTQYF